The 8 T cell receptor beta chains listed next were all sequenced from one sample in a study of cytomegalovirus exposure and HLA in healthy donors (TCRdb year 2017). Library generation was performed with the immunoSEQ multiplex PCR assay. For the multiplex PCR, a mixture combining 60 forward primers for TCR Vbeta segments and 13 reverse primers for TCR Jbeta segments was used. What TCRdb holds here is the immuneACCESS table cut down to in-frame rearrangements. Part of the clones is not present; checked against another copy, under half of the missing clones reflect an unresolved V gene, and the others are unexplained. This sample comprises 110,000 or so clones, over 75% of them detected only once. The ten largest clonotypes hold around 2.6% of the sample. The sample taken for sequencing was PBMCs. The receptors stem from a woman in her late teens or twenties in good health and CMV-seronegative.

This chain joins TRBV6-1 and TRBJ2-3; 11 bases line up with TRBD1. The CDR3 has 15 amino acids. Trimming cost V 11 bases and J 4 bases; bases outside gene matches: 11. Germline V lookup: CDR1 MNHNS, CDR2 SASEGT. The CDR3 DNA sequence: TGTGCCCCCGCCGGGAAGGGACAGGGGGCAGATACGCAGTATTTT. Encoded protein: CAPAGKGQGADTQYF.

The J gene is TRBJ1-1, the V gene TRBV7-2, with TRBD1 matching 7 bases. CDR3 length: 13 residues. Trimming at V came to 11 bases and at J to 1 base, leaving 7 bases not matched to a gene. Germline V gene sequence: CDR1 SGHTA, CDR2 FQGNSA. CDR3 nucleotides: TGTGCCGCCTTGGGACAGTGGAACACTGAAGCTTTCTTT. Encoded protein: CAALGQWNTEAFF.

This clone was observed once. The chain carries TRBV7-6 and TRBJ2-1; possible D gene TRBD2, 6 bases. The CDR3 totals 16 residues. Germline V gene sequence: CDR1 SGHVS, CDR2 FNYEAQ. V lost 1 base and J lost 1, with 11 bases in between. The CDR3 DNA is TGTGCCAGCAGCTTAGATCCGGGGACTTCCTACAATGAGCAGTTCTTC. It translates to CASSLDPGTSYNEQFF.

This chain joins TRBV5-4 and TRBJ2-1; 14 bases are a match to TRBD2. The trim removed 4 bases at V and 9 bases at J, leaving 9 bases unmatched. The CDR3 consists of 16 residues. Germline V lookup: CDR1 SGHNT, CDR2 YYREEE (reference sequence). In nucleotides, the CDR3 is TGTGCCAGCAGCCCTTCTCCTGGACTAGCGGGAGGTGAGCAGTTCTTC. Its translation: CASSPSPGLAGGEQFF.

V usage is TRBV18 and J usage is TRBJ1-4; D is uncertain. The CDR3 loop spans 15 amino acids. Germline lookup yields CDR1 KGHSH and CDR2 LQKENI. Trimming removed 1 base from V and 7 bases from J, with 13 bases in between. This CDR3 reads CASSPQLGGGEKLFF. CDR3 coding DNA: TGTGCCAGCTCACCACAACTAGGTGGAGGTGAAAAACTGTTTTTT.

The chain recombines TRBV11-3 with TRBJ2-2, with a tentative D call TRBD2 (6 bases). V lost 4 bases and J 4 bases, leaving 13 bases between the germline ends. The V gene's germline CDR1 is SGHNT and CDR2 YENEEA. The CDR3 loop spans 15 amino acids. The CDR3 region has the DNA TGTGCCAGCAGCTCGAGACTAGTAAGCACCGGGGAGCTGTTTTTT. Amino acid sequence: CASSSRLVSTGELFF.

This chain links TRBV7-2 with TRBJ2-5, with D tentatively TRBD2 (6 bases). Germline CDR1 and CDR2: SGHTA and FQGNSA. Trimming took 1 base from V and 5 from J, leaving 14 bases between them. The CDR3 is 15 residues long. As DNA, the CDR3 is TGTGCCAGCAGCTTAGGGCTAGCGAGGGGTGAGACCCAGTACTTC. Translated, it gives CASSLGLARGETQYF.

This chain links TRBV5-1 with TRBJ2-7; no clear D. Trimming pared 0 bases from V and 6 bases from J, leaving 19 bases between. Germline V gene data show CDR1 as SGHRS and CDR2 as YFSETQ. The CDR3 covers 16 residues. CDR3 sequence (DNA): TGCGCCAGCAGCTTGGCAGGCTCAAAATTGGGTTTCGAGCAGTACTTC. This translates into CASSLAGSKLGFEQYF.